This TCR beta chain stems from a study of OX40 agonist ivuxolimab in advanced cancers. Overall study: The dose of intravenous ivuxolimab that patients received every 2 weeks ranged from 0.01 to 10 mg/kg. Each dose-escalation patient presented with hepatocellular carcinoma, melanoma, renal cell or head and neck cancer. The dose-escalation cohort was about 80% male, with a mean age of 60 years, ranging about 23 to 79.

People who had autoimmune disease history or systemic immunosuppression were excluded. Using immunoSEQ multiplex PCR, the repertoire was profiled, and TCRdb retains in-frame clones only, with some absent. In the table there are roughly 60,000 clones, roughly 85% of which are singletons. This TCR derives from an adult with an advanced solid tumor such as melanoma, head and neck, liver or kidney cancer. Sample: CD4+ or CD8+ T cells sorted from blood, taken in a trial of the OX40 agonist ivuxolimab.

Here the CDR3 DNA reads TGTGCCAGCAGTTCACCTCCTACCCCCGATACGCAGTATTTT. Translation: CASSSPPTPDTQYF. The chain has TRBV27 and TRBJ2-3; D gene ambiguous. Germline loops: CDR1 MNHEY, CDR2 SMNVEV (reference sequence). This CDR3 comprises 14 residues. Deletions cut 4 bases from V and 6 bases from J, with 14 bases between.